This T cell receptor beta chain stems from a study of T-cell reconstitution after alpha-beta-depleted transplantation in children. Germline CDR1 is SGHDT and CDR2 is YYEEEE. The CDR3 has 16 amino acids. V trimming: 0 bases; J trimming: 4 bases; junction bases outside the gene matches: 8. The TCRbeta library incorporated unique molecular identifiers. Each CDR3 protein gets one entry after TCRdb re-called the PCR reads with MiXCR. The repertoire has approximately 270,000 distinct CDR3 sequences, 20% to 30% of them found once; the top ten carry about 4.8%. This clonotype was obtained from a female patient aged 2 to 10 who had a stem cell transplant for congenital amegakaryocytic thrombocytopenia, so the T cells may come from the graft donor. The V call is TRBV5-6, the J call TRBJ2-7, with 9 bases fitting TRBD2. This specimen consisted of PBMCs, mostly from graft donor cells, obtained 360 days after TCRalphabeta/CD19-depleted stem cell transplant. The CDR3 DNA sequence: TGTGCCAGCAGCTTGGAGTGGCGGGGGGGAGCTTACGAGCAGTACTTC. It is translated as CASSLEWRGGAYEQYF.